These 27 T cell receptor beta chains were sequenced from one sample in a study of lymphopenia after photon versus proton radiotherapy. Sequencing used immunoSEQ multiplex PCR; TCRdb keeps in-frame clones, though not all of them. The sample yields tens of thousands of clones, around 80% seen once. The sequenced sample was peripheral blood, obtained from a patient treated with proton-based radiotherapy. All receptors come from a man aged 55-75 years with pancreatic cancer.

J is TRBJ1-5 and V is TRBV28; no reliable D call. The V gene lost 1 base and the J gene lost 1 base, with 5 bases spanning the gap. Germline CDR1 is MDHEN and CDR2 is SYDVKM. The CDR3 contains 14 residues. CDR3 DNA sequence: TGTGCCAGCAGTTTATATGGAAGCAATCAGCCCCAGCATTTT. Amino acids: CASSLYGSNQPQHF.

The CDR3 bases are TGCAGCGCCGCGTCCGGGACCTTCTATGGCTACACCTTC. Translated, it gives CSAASGTFYGYTF. V and J are TRBV29-1 and TRBJ1-2, with D possibly TRBD1 on 5 matching bases. Germline CDR1 and CDR2: SQVTM and ANQGSEA. The CDR3 spans 13 residues. V lost 7 bases and J 4 bases, leaving 16 bases between the germline ends.

The DNA of the CDR3 is TGTGCCAGCAGAGACAGGGGTTCTTCATACGAGCAGTACTTC. Its translation: CASRDRGSSYEQYF. This rearrangement joins TRBV28 to TRBJ2-7; 8 bases fit TRBD1. The CDR3 runs 14 residues. Germline V CDR1 and CDR2: MDHEN, SYDVKM. Trimming cost V 6 bases and J 4 bases; bases outside gene matches: 8.

The V and J genes are TRBV5-6 and TRBJ2-7; perhaps D is TRBD1 or TRBD2 (5 bases each). V lost 3 bases, J lost 2 bases, and 15 bases lay in between. This CDR3 spans 15 amino acids. In germline, CDR1 is SGHDT, CDR2 YYEEEE. The CDR3 DNA reads as TGTGCCAGCAGCTACCGGGGCTCTCCCGCCTACGAGCAGTACTTC. This encodes CASSYRGSPAYEQYF.

The chain joins TRBV6-5 to TRBJ2-1; 12 bases match TRBD2. This CDR3 has 15 amino acids. J gave up 7 bases and V 2 bases, and 3 bases lay outside the gene matches. Germline V CDR1 and CDR2: MNHEY, SVGAGI. The CDR3 region has the DNA TGTGCCAGCAGTTACACTAGCGGGAGGTCAAATGAGCAGTTCTTC. It translates to CASSYTSGRSNEQFF.

The rearrangement joins TRBV7-3 to TRBJ2-2; D is unresolved. V was trimmed by 2 bases and J by 1 base, leaving 2 bases between them. The CDR3 spans 13 residues. Looked up from germline, CDR1 is SGHTA and CDR2 is FQGTGA. CDR3 nucleotide sequence: TGTGCCAGCAGCTTAGGGAACACCGGGGAGCTGTTTTTT. As protein: CASSLGNTGELFF.

The chain recombines TRBV5-6 with TRBJ2-5, with TRBD1 identical over 9 bases. Germline V lookup: CDR1 SGHDT, CDR2 YYEEEE. This CDR3 has 14 amino acids. After removal of 2 bases from V and 4 bases from J, the junction contained 3 bases not matched to a gene. The CDR3 sequence is CASSLQGAGETQYF. As DNA, the CDR3 is TGTGCCAGCAGCTTACAGGGGGCAGGAGAGACCCAGTACTTC.

V is TRBV28 and J is TRBJ1-5; D gene uncertain. The CDR3 sequence is 16 residues long. V was shortened by 4 bases and J by 3 bases, with 16 bases between the two germline ends. Germline V gene data show CDR1 as MDHEN and CDR2 as SYDVKM. CDR3 nucleotide sequence: TGTGCCAGCAGTTCCTCCGTCCGGGCCCTCAATCAGCCCCAGCATTTT. It translates to CASSSSVRALNQPQHF.

Only one count was recorded for this clone. This chain uses TRBV7-3 with TRBJ2-1; D gene uncertain. The CDR3 covers 16 residues. Trimming left V 5 bases short and J 0 bases short, with 14 bases between. CDR1 and CDR2 (germline): SGHTA, FQGTGA. Here the CDR3 DNA reads TGTGCCAGCAGCCGGCAGGCCCCGAGCTCCTACAATGAGCAGTTCTTC. Its protein is CASSRQAPSSYNEQFF.

The chain has TRBV7-2 and TRBJ2-7, with 7 bases that match TRBD2. The CDR3 sequence is 15 residues long. The germline V gene encodes CDR1 SGHTA and CDR2 FQGNSA. The V segment lost 5 bases and the J segment 5 bases; nucleotides outside the gene matches: 12. DNA of the CDR3: TGTGCCAGCAGCCCCGCGGGGGTCGGCGTCCACGAGCAGTACTTC. It encodes CASSPAGVGVHEQYF.

V and J are TRBV30 and TRBJ2-2; 9 bases line up with TRBD1. V was pared by 3 bases and J by 8 bases, with 10 bases of the junction left unmatched. Germline V gives CDR1 GTSNPN, CDR2 SVGIG (reference sequence). This CDR3 region has 15 residues. For the CDR3, the DNA is TGTGCCTGGAGCGCCGGACAGGGGTCAAGTGGGGAGCTGTTTTTT. Protein sequence: CAWSAGQGSSGELFF.

This chain joins TRBV27 and TRBJ2-1, with 10 bases fitting TRBD2. CDR1 and CDR2 from the germline V gene are MNHEY and SMNVEV (reference sequence). This CDR3 is built from 17 residues. The J segment lost 4 bases and the V segment lost 1 base, leaving 7 bases of the junction unmatched. CDR3: CASSLWWTSGTYNEQFF. CDR3 DNA sequence: TGTGCCAGCAGTTTATGGTGGACTAGCGGAACTTACAATGAGCAGTTCTTC.

The chain combines TRBV19 with TRBJ1-1; 7 nucleotides align to TRBD1. Germline CDR1 and CDR2: LNHDA and SQIVND (reference sequence). Unmatched junction bases numbered 5, after V lost 3 bases and J lost 7 bases. The CDR3 is 13 residues long. The CDR3 DNA follows: TGTGCCAGTAGTATTTTCAGGGGGGGTGAAGCTTTCTTT. Translating gives CASSIFRGGEAFF.

The gene calls are TRBV30 and TRBJ1-1; 12 bases are a match to TRBD1. Per germline, CDR1 GTSNPN and CDR2 SVGIG (reference sequence). CDR3 length: 14 amino acids. V gave up 5 bases and J gave up 6 bases; unmatched junction bases: 7. The CDR3 loop is CAWRDRGQAAEAFF. CDR3 DNA: TGTGCCTGGCGGGACAGGGGGCAAGCTGCTGAAGCTTTCTTT.

The J gene is TRBJ1-2, the V gene TRBV10-3; D is ambiguous. Germline CDR1 and CDR2: ENHRY and SYGVKD. The CDR3 loop spans 12 amino acids. The V end was cut by 10 bases, the J end by 8 bases, with 17 bases between. The CDR3 nucleotides are TGTGCCACCCGGCAACCCGACGGAGGCTACACCTTC. It codes for CATRQPDGGYTF.

The chain joins TRBV5-4 to TRBJ2-6; 10 bases agree with TRBD1. The CDR3 spans 17 residues. The V and J ends lost 4 bases and 0 bases, in that order; junction bases with no gene match: 4. The germline CDR1 and CDR2 sequences are SGHNT and YYREEE (reference sequence). Here the CDR3 DNA reads TGTGCCAGCAGCGCACGGACAGGGGGCTCTGGGGCCAACGTCCTGACTTTC. Translation: CASSARTGGSGANVLTF.

The rearrangement links TRBV5-4 to TRBJ2-1, with TRBD2 matching over 12 bases. The CDR3 spans 16 residues. CDR1 is SGHNT, CDR2 YYREEE, per germline (reference sequence). Losses at the gene ends were 0 bases for V and 8 bases for J; bases not matched to a gene: 6. CDR3 sequence (DNA): TGTGCCAGCAGCTTGGAACTAGCGGGAGGTTTATATGAGCAGTTCTTC. Translating gives CASSLELAGGLYEQFF.

In its sample, this clone was seen once. The chain is built from TRBV7-8 and TRBJ2-2; 7 bases are a match to TRBD1. The germline V gene encodes CDR1 SGHVS and CDR2 FQNEAQ. Trimming at V came to 1 base and at J to 6 bases, leaving 2 bases not matched to a gene. The CDR3 totals 14 residues. The CDR3 DNA sequence: TGTGCCAGCAGCTTAGGACAGGGCGCCGGGGAGCTGTTTTTT. Its protein product is CASSLGQGAGELFF.

The chain carries TRBV5-1 and TRBJ2-7; D is ambiguous. The V end lost 2 bases, the J end lost 2 bases, and 11 bases lay between the germline ends. Per germline, CDR1 SGHRS and CDR2 YFSETQ. The CDR3 loop spans 14 amino acids. The CDR3 bases are TGCGCCAGCAGCTTTGGTGGCAGTCCCTACGAGCAGTACTTC. This gives the protein CASSFGGSPYEQYF.

This CDR3 reads CASSLLAGGTDTQYF. CDR3 DNA: TGTGCCAGCAGTCTTCTAGCGGGAGGCACAGATACGCAGTATTTT. The chain carries TRBV28 and TRBJ2-3, with 10 bases identical to TRBD2. Germline V gives CDR1 MDHEN, CDR2 SYDVKM. The CDR3 totals 15 residues. The trim removed 5 bases at V and 1 base at J, leaving 3 bases unmatched. The whole variable domain, remainder taken from reference TRBV28 and TRBJ2-3, is DVKVTQSSRYLVKRTGEKVFLECVQDMDHENMFWYRQDPGLGLRLIYFSYDVKMKEKGDIPEGYSVSREKKERFSLILESASTNQTSMYLCASSLLAGGTDTQYFGPGTRLTVL.

J is TRBJ2-1 and V is TRBV7-3; perhaps TRBD2 as D (5 bases). The CDR3 contains 15 residues. Germline V gene lookup returns CDR1 SGHTA and CDR2 FQGTGA. Trimming shortened V by 5 bases and J by 5 bases, and 16 bases separated the two germline ends. In nucleotides, the CDR3 is TGTGCCAGCAGCAATTCCGGGAAAGGGAACAATGAGCAGTTCTTC. Protein: CASSNSGKGNNEQFF.

This clone was detected only a few times. V is TRBV30 and J is TRBJ1-4, with D unclear. The CDR3 length is 14 residues. Trimming removed 1 base at V and 7 bases at J, with 13 bases between. Germline V CDR1 and CDR2: GTSNPN, SVGIG (reference sequence). CDR3 in DNA: TGTGCCTGGAGTGAGGGCAGAGCCGGTGAAAAACTGTTTTTT. This sequence encodes CAWSEGRAGEKLFF.

The gene calls are TRBV10-2 and TRBJ2-7, with 7 bases fitting TRBD1. V was clipped by 2 bases and J by 2 bases; unmatched bases: 6. This CDR3 is built from 15 residues. The germline V gene has CDR1 WSHSY and CDR2 SAAADI. The CDR3 loop is CASSEANRGAYEQYF. The CDR3 DNA reads as TGCGCCAGCAGTGAGGCCAACAGGGGAGCCTACGAGCAGTACTTC.

The V and J genes are TRBV15 and TRBJ1-4, with a weak D call TRBD1 (5 bases). V was cut by 5 bases and J by 8 bases, with 15 bases left in between. In germline, CDR1 is LNHNV, CDR2 YYDKDF (reference sequence). CDR3 length equals 14 residues. As DNA, the CDR3 is TGTGCCACCAGCCCCGGGAGGGGAGGCGAAAAACTGTTTTTT. It specifies CATSPGRGGEKLFF.

The CDR3, as DNA: TGTGCCAGCAGCGGGGCAGGGGGTTTGAATGGCTACACCTTC. Translation: CASSGAGGLNGYTF. J is TRBJ1-2 and V is TRBV9; 7 bases are shared with TRBD1. The CDR3 loop spans 14 amino acids. The J segment lost 6 bases and the V segment lost 3 bases, leaving 8 bases of the junction unmatched. Germline assignment: CDR1 SGDLS and CDR2 YYNGEE. The variable domain in full, with the rest retrieved from reference TRBV9 and TRBJ1-2, is DSGVTQTPKHLITATGQRVTLRCSPRSGDLSVYWYQQSLDQGLQFLIQYYNGEERAKGNILERFSAQQFPDLHSELNLSSLELGDSALYFCASSGAGGLNGYTFGSGTRLTVV.

The rearrangement joins TRBV2 to TRBJ2-7, with TRBD1 matching 7 bases. From germline, CDR1 is SNHLY and CDR2 FYNNEI. This CDR3 has 15 amino acids. Trimming at V came to 4 bases and at J to 3 bases, leaving 9 bases not matched to a gene. The CDR3 DNA follows: TGTGCCAGCAGTGGTCTTCACAGGGGTCTCTACGAGCAGTACTTC. Translated: CASSGLHRGLYEQYF.

The rearrangement uses TRBV7-9 and TRBJ2-7; 11 bases line up with TRBD2. Germline CDR1 and CDR2: SEHNR and FQNEAQ (reference sequence). V was clipped by 2 bases and J by 5 bases; unmatched bases: 2. The CDR3 covers 14 residues. In DNA, the CDR3 is TGTGCCAGCAGCTTACTACTAGCGGGAGACGAGCAGTACTTC. It translates to CASSLLLAGDEQYF.